The subject of this entry is one TCR beta chain. The table lists this clonotype with many counts. Its recognized antigen is unknown. No per-base quality is available; no much larger clone lies one base away. The library was built by means of RT-PCR. Sequencing was performed on a NextSeq 550. TCRdb took the public reads, trimmed them with fastp at Q25, ran MiXCR for clone calling and kept in-frame beta chains. Every distinct CDR3 protein forms one entry, paired with its most common genes and DNA. For this sample there are 70,000 to 100,000 distinct CDR3 sequences; just under 5% appear just once. The ten biggest clones cover 2.6% of the sample. This entry is derived from a study of patients and donors after allogeneic stem cell transplantation (dated by TCRdb to 2018 to 2020). From the cysteine through the phenylalanine, the CDR3 covers 17 amino acids. Only the CDR3 portion is preserved as DNA: 51 bases, with reading frame beginning at the first base. From a lookup of the germline V gene (reference sequence), CDR1 and CDR2 are PRHDT and FYEKMQ. V is reduced by 5 bases and J by 6 bases, leaving a spacing of 20 bases between them.

This TCR was sampled from a human donor who was either an allogeneic HSCT recipient or a stem cell or donor lymphocyte infusion donor (not recorded which). It is not recorded whose cells these are; they may come from a transplant donor. The receptor chain draws on TRBV13 and TRBJ1-6, with TRBD1 perhaps the D gene, on 5 matching bases. Specimen: blood, either unsorted or a sorted T cell fraction (not recorded which). The CDR3 sequence is CASSPKLRQPLNSPLHF. Read as DNA, the sequence is TGTGCCAGCAGCCCAAAATTAAGACAGCCTCTTAATTCACCCCTCCACTTT.